A selection of T cell receptor beta chains follows, all from one sample in a study of T-cell reconstitution after alpha-beta-depleted transplantation in children. TCRdb used MiXCR to reprocess the PCR reads, holding one entry per CDR3 protein. The sample contains hundreds of thousands of distinct CDR3 sequences, around 13% of which appear only once. The material was PBMCs, mostly from graft donor cells, obtained 360 days after TCRalphabeta/CD19-depleted stem cell transplant. The receptors were gathered from a male patient aged 10 to 17 who had a stem cell transplant for acute myeloid leukemia, so the T cells may come from the graft donor. CDR3s include the opening cysteine and the closing phenylalanine or tryptophan. D genes are given only for firm matches. Size values are once, few and many counts, or a class for expanded clones, and some rows have none.

clone size	V gene	J gene	D gene	CDR3 DNA	CDR3 protein
many	TRBV15	TRBJ2-3	TRBD1	TGTGCCACCAGCCAAAACAGGGGGACGGGTACGCAGTATTTT	CATSQNRGTGTQYF
few	TRBV7-2	TRBJ2-5	.	TGTGCCAGCAGCTTATTACCACTACCGTACCAAGAGACCCAGTACTTC	CASSLLPLPYQETQYF
many	TRBV12-3/TRBV12-4	TRBJ2-3	TRBD2	TGTGCCACCCTAAGGCTAGCGGGAAGGAGAGATACGCAGTATTTT	CATLRLAGRRDTQYF
once	TRBV4-3	TRBJ2-2	TRBD1	TGCGCCAGCAGCCACCGACAGGGGGCCGGAACCGGGGAGCTGTTTTTT	CASSHRQGAGTGELFF
few	TRBV19	TRBJ1-2	.	TGTGCCAGTACCCCCGGCGCTGTTAACTATGGCTACACCTTC	CASTPGAVNYGYTF
.	TRBV24-1	TRBJ2-2	.	TGTGCCACCAGTGGAATACGACAGCACTCGGGAGGGGAGCTGTTTTTT	CATSGIRQHSGGELFF
many	TRBV14	TRBJ2-7	.	TGTGCCAGCAGCCAAGGGTGGGGTATCTGGAAGTACTTC	CASSQGWGIWKYF
many	TRBV2	TRBJ2-2	TRBD2	TGTGCCAGCAGGTTGGCGGGAGGGCCTGCCGGGGAGCTGTTTTTT	CASRLAGGPAGELFF
.	TRBV20-1	TRBJ1-5	.	TGCAGTGCTAGGGTCTTAGAGCAGCCCCAGCATTTT	CSARVLEQPQHF
.	TRBV20-1	TRBJ2-7	TRBD2	TGCAGTGCTCTCCGGATAGCGGGATCCTACGAGCAGTACTTC	CSALRIAGSYEQYF
.	TRBV30	TRBJ2-2	.	TGTGCCTGCAGGCTAGCGTCCACCGGGGAGCTGTTTTTT	CACRLASTGELFF
many	TRBV20-1	TRBJ1-1	.	TGCAGCTCCAGGGGTTTGAACACTGAAGCTTTCTTT	CSSRGLNTEAFF
.	TRBV5-1	TRBJ2-3	.	TGCGCCAGCAGCTCCCGGTTCGCCGTCACAGATACGCAGTATTTT	CASSSRFAVTDTQYF
few	TRBV12-3/TRBV12-4	TRBJ1-3	.	TGTGCCAGCAGTTTACATGTCTCTGGAAACACCATATATTTT	CASSLHVSGNTIYF
.	TRBV6-2/TRBV6-3	TRBJ1-5	.	TGTGCCAGCAGTTACTCGGCGAGGGAAAATAGCAATCAGCCCCAGCATTTT	CASSYSARENSNQPQHF
.	TRBV5-1	TRBJ2-2	.	TGCGCCAGCAGCTCTATGACAGGAGACACCGGGGAGCTGTTTTTT	CASSSMTGDTGELFF
few	TRBV20-1	TRBJ2-3	TRBD2	TGCAGCTTGGCGCGGGAGCAGGCCACAGATACGCAGTATTTT	CSLAREQATDTQYF
.	TRBV29-1	TRBJ2-7	.	TGCAGCGTCCGAATATCATACGAGCAGTACTTC	CSVRISYEQYF
few	TRBV5-5	TRBJ1-2	.	TGTGCCAGCAGCTCCAGACAGGCCTACACCTTC	CASSSRQAYTF
few	TRBV27	TRBJ1-2	.	TGTGCCAGCAGTTTAATAGGAGGGAATGGCTACACCTTC	CASSLIGGNGYTF
few	TRBV12-3/TRBV12-4	TRBJ2-1	.	TGTGCCAGCAGCCCGGGGTGGCTAGACGAGCAGTTCTTC	CASSPGWLDEQFF
few	TRBV7-9	TRBJ2-4	TRBD2	TGTGCCAGCACCACGCTTAACACCCCGGGACTAGCAAACATTCAGTACTTC	CASTTLNTPGLANIQYF
many	TRBV29-1	TRBJ2-7	TRBD2	TGCAGCGCCCGAGCGGGGGGGATCTACGAGCAGTACTTC	CSARAGGIYEQYF
few	TRBV29-1	TRBJ2-1	.	TGCAGCGTTGGTGGGACGGGAACAGGGATAGACAATGAGCAGTTCTTC	CSVGGTGTGIDNEQFF
few	TRBV28	TRBJ2-4	TRBD2	TGTGCCAGCAGTCCACCATCGCTAGCGGGAGGAAACATTCAGTACTTC	CASSPPSLAGGNIQYF
few	TRBV2	TRBJ2-1	TRBD1	TGTGCCAGCAGTCCTTATTCGCCTACCGGGACAGGGGGCTACAATGAGCAGTTCTTC	CASSPYSPTGTGGYNEQFF
.	TRBV20-1	TRBJ2-7	TRBD1	TGCAGTGCTAGAGTCCACAGGGGTGAGCGCTACGAGCAGTACTTC	CSARVHRGERYEQYF
few	TRBV29-1	TRBJ2-1	.	TGCAGCGCCGGGACTTCGGCGGCAGGTGAGCAGTTCTTC	CSAGTSAAGEQFF
.	TRBV7-2	TRBJ2-1	.	TGTGCCAGCAGCACCCGGGGGACTAATGAGCAGTTCTTC	CASSTRGTNEQFF
.	TRBV20-1	TRBJ2-7	.	TGCGCGCCACGGGGAAGGGATTCCTACGAGCAGTACTTC	CAPRGRDSYEQYF
.	TRBV29-1	TRBJ2-6	.	TGCAGCGTTGTACAGGGCTCTGGGGCCAACGTCCTGACTTTC	CSVVQGSGANVLTF
few	TRBV4-3	TRBJ2-7	TRBD1	TGCGCCAGCAGCCATAGACAGGGTCTGTCGGTCGAGCAGTACTTC	CASSHRQGLSVEQYF
few	TRBV29-1	TRBJ1-1	TRBD1	TGCAGCGTTCGTACAGGGGCCCCTGAAGCTTTCTTT	CSVRTGAPEAFF
.	TRBV20-1	TRBJ1-5	.	TGCAGTGCCCATATCCCCAATCAGCCCCAGCATTTT	CSAHIPNQPQHF
many	TRBV6-2/TRBV6-3	TRBJ2-1	TRBD2	TGTGCCAGCAGTTTTACCGGGACTAGCGGGTCAGGACAGTTCTTC	CASSFTGTSGSGQFF
few	TRBV27	TRBJ2-2	TRBD2	TGTGCCAGCAGTTCGGGACTACCCAACACCGGGGAGCTGTTTTTT	CASSSGLPNTGELFF
few	TRBV9	TRBJ1-5	TRBD1	TGTGCCAGCAGCGTAGGAGGGGACAGATATAGCAATCAGCCCCAGCATTTT	CASSVGGDRYSNQPQHF
.	TRBV4-3	TRBJ2-1	TRBD2	TGCGCCAGCAGCATTTTAGCGGGAGGTATTGATGAGCAGTTCTTC	CASSILAGGIDEQFF
few	TRBV5-6	TRBJ2-7	.	TGTGCCAGCAGCTTGTCCGGGACGGATGACCGGTACGAGCAGTACTTC	CASSLSGTDDRYEQYF
.	TRBV4-3	TRBJ2-1	.	TGCGCCAGCAGCCAAGATCTACTTCCCAATGAGCAGTTCTTC	CASSQDLLPNEQFF
few	TRBV7-3	TRBJ1-1	.	TGTGCCAGCAGCCCGGGACCAGGGACTGAAGCTTTCTTT	CASSPGPGTEAFF
many	TRBV7-9	TRBJ2-7	.	TGTGCCAGCAGCTTAGGGTTCGGGAGTTTGCACGAGCAGTACTTC	CASSLGFGSLHEQYF
many	TRBV5-1	TRBJ2-1	.	TGCGCCAGCAGCTTGGGTCAGGCCCACAATGAGCAGTTCTTC	CASSLGQAHNEQFF
.	TRBV28	TRBJ2-1	TRBD1	TGTGCCAGCAGTTTAGGGACTGGGCAGGGGGCGTTAAGGTCCTACAATGAGCAGTTCTTC	CASSLGTGQGALRSYNEQFF
few	TRBV18	TRBJ2-2	.	TGTGCCAGCTCACCGTTGAGCAACACCGGGGAGCTGTTTTTT	CASSPLSNTGELFF
few	TRBV7-3	TRBJ1-1	TRBD1	TGTGCCAGCAGCCCCTCAGGGGGCCAGGTAAACACTGAAGCTTTCTTT	CASSPSGGQVNTEAFF
.	TRBV28	TRBJ2-1	TRBD2	TGTGCCAGCAGTTTCACGTTGCGCGGGGGTAACAATGAGCAGTTCTTC	CASSFTLRGGNNEQFF
many	TRBV6-1	TRBJ2-7	TRBD1	TGTGCCAGCAGTAAGGACAGGGGCTACGAGCAGTACTTC	CASSKDRGYEQYF
many	TRBV30	TRBJ2-1	.	TGTGCCTGGAGCCCGAGGGATGAGCTGTTCTTC	CAWSPRDELFF
many	TRBV29-1	TRBJ2-7	.	TGCAGCGTTGGCTTCTCCTACGAGCAGTACTTC	CSVGFSYEQYF
.	TRBV7-6	TRBJ1-5	TRBD1	TGTGCCAGCAGCAGGGCCCAGGGGGTGGAACAGCCCCAGCATTTT	CASSRAQGVEQPQHF
many	TRBV28	TRBJ2-1	.	TGTGCCAGCAGGATACTTGGCGGGGCCTACAATGAGCAGTTCTTC	CASRILGGAYNEQFF
.	TRBV5-1	TRBJ2-7	TRBD2	TGCGCCAGCAGCTCGAGACGACTAGCGGGAGGTTCAATAGACGAGCAGTACTTC	CASSSRRLAGGSIDEQYF
many	TRBV18	TRBJ1-2	.	TGTGCCAGCTCACCACAGTGGGGTGAATATGGCTACACCTTC	CASSPQWGEYGYTF
many	TRBV29-1	TRBJ2-1	TRBD2	TGCAGCTCCCTCCTAGCGGGAGGGCTAAATGAGCAGTTCTTC	CSSLLAGGLNEQFF